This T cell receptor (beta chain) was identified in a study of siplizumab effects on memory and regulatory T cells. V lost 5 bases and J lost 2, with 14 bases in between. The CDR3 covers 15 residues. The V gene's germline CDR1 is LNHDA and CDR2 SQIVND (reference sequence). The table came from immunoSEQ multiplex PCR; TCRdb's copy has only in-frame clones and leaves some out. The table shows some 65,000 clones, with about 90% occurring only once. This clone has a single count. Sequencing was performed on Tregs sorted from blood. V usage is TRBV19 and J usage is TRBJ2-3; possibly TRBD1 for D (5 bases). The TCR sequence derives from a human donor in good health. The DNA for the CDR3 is TGTGCCAGTAGTCCCCTGGGGCTCCACACAGATACGCAGTATTTT. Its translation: CASSPLGLHTDTQYF.